The source of this TCR beta chain is a study of cytomegalovirus exposure and HLA in healthy donors. The primer mix had 60 Vbeta and 13 Jbeta primers. Some clones are missing from TCRdb's copy, which holds only in-frame ones; the method was immunoSEQ multiplex PCR. This table holds roughly 100,000 clones, about 71% found once. This TCR was sampled from a woman between 45 and 65 years old in good health and CMV-seronegative. The specimen was PBMCs.

The CDR3 DNA sequence: TGTGCCAGTTGGACAGCACTTAACTACGAGCAGTACTTC. This sequence encodes CASWTALNYEQYF. The chain recombines TRBV27 with TRBJ2-7; D may be TRBD1 (6 bases). The V gene lost 9 bases and the J gene lost 3 bases, with 15 bases spanning the gap. From germline, CDR1 is MNHEY and CDR2 SMNVEV (reference sequence). The CDR3 sequence is 13 residues long.